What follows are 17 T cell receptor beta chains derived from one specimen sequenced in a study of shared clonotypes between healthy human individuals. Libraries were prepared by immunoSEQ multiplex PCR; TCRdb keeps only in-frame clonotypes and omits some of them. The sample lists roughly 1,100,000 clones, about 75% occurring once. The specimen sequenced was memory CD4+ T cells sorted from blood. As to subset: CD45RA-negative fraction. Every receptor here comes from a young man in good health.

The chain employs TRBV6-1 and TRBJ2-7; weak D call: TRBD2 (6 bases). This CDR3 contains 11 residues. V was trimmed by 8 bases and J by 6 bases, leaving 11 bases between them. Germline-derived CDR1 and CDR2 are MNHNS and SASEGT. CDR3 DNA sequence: TGTGCCAGCCGCAGGACTATCGAGCAGTACTTC. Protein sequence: CASRRTIEQYF.

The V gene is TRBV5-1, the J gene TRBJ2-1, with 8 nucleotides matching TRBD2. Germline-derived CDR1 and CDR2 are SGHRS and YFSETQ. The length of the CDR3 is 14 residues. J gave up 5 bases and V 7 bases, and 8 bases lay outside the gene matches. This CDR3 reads CASSSGGVDNEQFF. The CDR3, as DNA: TGCGCCAGCTCCTCCGGGGGGGTCGACAATGAGCAGTTCTTC.

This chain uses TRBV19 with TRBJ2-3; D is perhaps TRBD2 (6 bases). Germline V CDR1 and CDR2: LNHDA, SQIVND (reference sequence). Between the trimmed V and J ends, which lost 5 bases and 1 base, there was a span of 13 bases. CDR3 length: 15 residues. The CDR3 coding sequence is TGTGCCAGTAGTCCCGGGACTCTCCGCACAGATACGCAGTATTTT. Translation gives CASSPGTLRTDTQYF.

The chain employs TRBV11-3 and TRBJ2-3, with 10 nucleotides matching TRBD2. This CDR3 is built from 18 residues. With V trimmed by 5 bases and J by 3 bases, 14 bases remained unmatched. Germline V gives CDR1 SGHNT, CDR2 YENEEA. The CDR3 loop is CASSIGRSGGARTDTQYF. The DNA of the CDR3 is TGTGCCAGCAGCATAGGAAGAAGCGGGGGGGCCAGGACAGATACGCAGTATTTT. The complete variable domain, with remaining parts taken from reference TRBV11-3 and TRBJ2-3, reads EAGVVQSPRYKIIEKKQPVAFWCNPISGHNTLYWYLQNLGQGPELLIRYENEEAVDDSQLPKDRFSAERLKGVDSTLKIQPAELGDSAVYLCASSIGRSGGARTDTQYFGPGTRLTVL.

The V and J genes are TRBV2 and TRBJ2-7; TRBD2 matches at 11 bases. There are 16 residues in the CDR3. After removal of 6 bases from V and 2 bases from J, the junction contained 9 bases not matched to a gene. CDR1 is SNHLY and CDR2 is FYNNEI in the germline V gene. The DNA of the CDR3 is TGTGCCAGCAGACCCGGGACTAGCGGCCATGCCTACGAGCAGTACTTC. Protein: CASRPGTSGHAYEQYF.

The CDR3 DNA follows: TGTGCCAGCAGCCGCCGGACGGGAAGGGCAGGCTACACCTTC. Translated: CASSRRTGRAGYTF. The J gene is TRBJ1-2, the V gene TRBV13; unclear D gene. Germline V gene data show CDR1 as PRHDT and CDR2 as FYEKMQ (reference sequence). Trimming removed 5 bases from V and 8 bases from J, with 18 bases in between. CDR3 length: 14 amino acids.

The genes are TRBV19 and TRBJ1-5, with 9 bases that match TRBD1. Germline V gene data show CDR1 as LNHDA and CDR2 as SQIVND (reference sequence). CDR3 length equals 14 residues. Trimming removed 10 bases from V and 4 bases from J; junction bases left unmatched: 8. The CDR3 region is CATGTGKKNQPQHF. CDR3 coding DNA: TGTGCCACCGGGACAGGGAAGAAAAATCAGCCCCAGCATTTT.

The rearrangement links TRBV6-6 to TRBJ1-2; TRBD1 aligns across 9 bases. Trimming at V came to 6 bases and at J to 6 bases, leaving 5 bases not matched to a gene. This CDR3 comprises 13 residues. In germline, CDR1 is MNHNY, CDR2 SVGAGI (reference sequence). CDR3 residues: CASSTGGGHGYTF. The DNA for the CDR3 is TGTGCCAGCAGCACAGGGGGCGGGCATGGCTACACCTTC.

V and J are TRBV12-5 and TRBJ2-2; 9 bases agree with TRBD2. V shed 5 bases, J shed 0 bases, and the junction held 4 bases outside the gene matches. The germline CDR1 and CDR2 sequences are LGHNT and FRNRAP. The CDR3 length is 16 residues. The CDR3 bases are TGTGCTAGTGGTGGGGTAGCGGGAGCGAACACCGGGGAGCTGTTTTTT. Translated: CASGGVAGANTGELFF.

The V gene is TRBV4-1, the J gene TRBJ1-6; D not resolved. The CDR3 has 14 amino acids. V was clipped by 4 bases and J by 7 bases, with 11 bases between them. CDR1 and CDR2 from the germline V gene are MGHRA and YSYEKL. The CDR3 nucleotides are TGCGCCAGCAGCCCCGGCCAGGTAAATTCACCCCTCCACTTT. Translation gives CASSPGQVNSPLHF.

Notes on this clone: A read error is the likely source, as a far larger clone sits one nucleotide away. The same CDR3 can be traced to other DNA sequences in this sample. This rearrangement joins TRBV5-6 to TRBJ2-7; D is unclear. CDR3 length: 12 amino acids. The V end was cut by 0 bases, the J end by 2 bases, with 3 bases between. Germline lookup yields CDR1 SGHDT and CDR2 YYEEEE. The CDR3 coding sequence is TGTGCCAGCAGCTTGGGGGCCTACGAGCAGTACTTC. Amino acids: CASSLGAYEQYF. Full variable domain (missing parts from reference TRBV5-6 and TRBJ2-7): DAGVTQSPTHLIKTRGQQVTLRCSPKSGHDTVSWYQQALGQGPQFIFQYYEEEERQRGNFPDRFSGHQFPNYSSELNVNALLLGDSALYLCASSLGAYEQYFGPGTRLTVT.

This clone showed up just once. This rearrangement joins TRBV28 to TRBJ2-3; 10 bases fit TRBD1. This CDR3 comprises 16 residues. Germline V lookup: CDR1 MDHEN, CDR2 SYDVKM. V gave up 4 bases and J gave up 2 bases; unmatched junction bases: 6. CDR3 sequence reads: CASSSPTGGNTDTQYF. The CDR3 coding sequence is TGTGCCAGCAGTTCCCCGACAGGGGGCAACACAGATACGCAGTATTTT.

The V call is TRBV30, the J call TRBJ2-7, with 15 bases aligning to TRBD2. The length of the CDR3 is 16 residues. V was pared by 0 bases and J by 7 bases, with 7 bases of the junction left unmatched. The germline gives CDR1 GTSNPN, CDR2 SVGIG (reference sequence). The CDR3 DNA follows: TGTGCCTGGAGTGTAGGGGGACTAGCGGGAGGAAAAGAGCAGTACTTC. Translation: CAWSVGGLAGGKEQYF.

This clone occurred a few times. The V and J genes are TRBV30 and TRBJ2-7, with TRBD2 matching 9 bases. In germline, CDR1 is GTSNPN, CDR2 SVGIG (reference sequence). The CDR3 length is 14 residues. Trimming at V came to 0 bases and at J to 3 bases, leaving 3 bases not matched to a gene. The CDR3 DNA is TGTGCCTGGAGTGTGGGGACTAGCAGCTACGAGCAGTACTTC. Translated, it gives CAWSVGTSSYEQYF.

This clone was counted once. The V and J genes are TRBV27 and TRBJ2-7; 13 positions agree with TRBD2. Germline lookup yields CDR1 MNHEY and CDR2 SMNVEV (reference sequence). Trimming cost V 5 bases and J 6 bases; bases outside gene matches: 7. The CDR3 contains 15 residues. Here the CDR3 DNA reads TGTGCCAGCAGTCCCGGGACTAGCGGGACTCCCGAGCAGTACTTC. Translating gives CASSPGTSGTPEQYF.

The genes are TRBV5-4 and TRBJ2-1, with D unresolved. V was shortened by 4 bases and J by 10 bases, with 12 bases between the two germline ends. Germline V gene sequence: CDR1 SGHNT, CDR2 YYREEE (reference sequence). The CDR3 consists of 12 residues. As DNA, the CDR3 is TGTGCCAGCAGCCGGGCAGCCGAGGAGCAGTTCTTC. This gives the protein CASSRAAEEQFF.

CDR3 in amino acids: CASSWTGLRGRDTQYF. In DNA, the CDR3 is TGTGCCAGCAGTTGGACAGGGCTCAGAGGGAGAGATACGCAGTATTTT. The V call is TRBV28, the J call TRBJ2-3; 8 bases line up with TRBD1. Germline-derived CDR1 and CDR2 are MDHEN and SYDVKM. The CDR3 has 16 amino acids. V shed 4 bases and J 5 bases; nucleotides not matched to a gene: 11. Combining the CDR3 with reference TRBV28 and TRBJ2-3 gives the whole variable domain DVKVTQSSRYLVKRTGEKVFLECVQDMDHENMFWYRQDPGLGLRLIYFSYDVKMKEKGDIPEGYSVSREKKERFSLILESASTNQTSMYLCASSWTGLRGRDTQYFGPGTRLTVL.